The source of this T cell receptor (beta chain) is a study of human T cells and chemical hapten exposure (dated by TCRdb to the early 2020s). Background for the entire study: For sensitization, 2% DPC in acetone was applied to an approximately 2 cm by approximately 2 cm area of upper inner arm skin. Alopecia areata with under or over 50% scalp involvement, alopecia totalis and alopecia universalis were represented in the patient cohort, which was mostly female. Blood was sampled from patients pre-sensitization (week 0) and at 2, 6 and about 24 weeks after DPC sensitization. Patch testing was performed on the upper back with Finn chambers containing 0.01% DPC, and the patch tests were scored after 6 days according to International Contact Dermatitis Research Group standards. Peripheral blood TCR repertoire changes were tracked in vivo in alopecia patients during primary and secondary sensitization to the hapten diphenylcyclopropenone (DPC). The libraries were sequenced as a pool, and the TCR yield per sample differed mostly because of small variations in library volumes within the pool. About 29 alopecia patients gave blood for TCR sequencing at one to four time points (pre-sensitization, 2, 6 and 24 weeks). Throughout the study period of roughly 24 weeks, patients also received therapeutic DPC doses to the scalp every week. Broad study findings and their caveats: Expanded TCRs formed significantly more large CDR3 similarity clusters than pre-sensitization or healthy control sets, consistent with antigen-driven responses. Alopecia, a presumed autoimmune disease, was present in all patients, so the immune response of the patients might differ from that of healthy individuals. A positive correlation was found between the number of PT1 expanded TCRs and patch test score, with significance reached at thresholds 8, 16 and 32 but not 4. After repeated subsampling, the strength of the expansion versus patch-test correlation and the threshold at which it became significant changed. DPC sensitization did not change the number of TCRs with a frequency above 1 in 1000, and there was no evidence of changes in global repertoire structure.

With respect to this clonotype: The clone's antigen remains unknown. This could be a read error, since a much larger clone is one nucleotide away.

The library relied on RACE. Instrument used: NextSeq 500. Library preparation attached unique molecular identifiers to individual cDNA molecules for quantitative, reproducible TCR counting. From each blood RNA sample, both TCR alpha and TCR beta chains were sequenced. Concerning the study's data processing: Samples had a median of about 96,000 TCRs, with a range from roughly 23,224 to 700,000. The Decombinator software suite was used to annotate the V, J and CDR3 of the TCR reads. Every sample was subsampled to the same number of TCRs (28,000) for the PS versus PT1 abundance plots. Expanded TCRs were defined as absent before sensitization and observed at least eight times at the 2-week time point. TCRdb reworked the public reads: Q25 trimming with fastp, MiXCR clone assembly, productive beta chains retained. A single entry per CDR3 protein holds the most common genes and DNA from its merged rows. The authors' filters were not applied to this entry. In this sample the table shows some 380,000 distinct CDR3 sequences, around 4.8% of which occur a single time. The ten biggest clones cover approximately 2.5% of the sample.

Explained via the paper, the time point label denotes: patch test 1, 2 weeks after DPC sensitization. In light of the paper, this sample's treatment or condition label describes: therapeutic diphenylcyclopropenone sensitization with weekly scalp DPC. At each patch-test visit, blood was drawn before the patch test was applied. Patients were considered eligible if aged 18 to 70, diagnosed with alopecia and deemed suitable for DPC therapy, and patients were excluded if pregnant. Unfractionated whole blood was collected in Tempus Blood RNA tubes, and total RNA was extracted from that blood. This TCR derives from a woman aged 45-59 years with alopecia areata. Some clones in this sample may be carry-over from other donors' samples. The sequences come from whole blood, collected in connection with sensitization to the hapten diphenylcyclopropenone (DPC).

The nucleotides read TGCGTCAGCAGCTACCGGGACGGACCCACCTACGAGCAGTACTTC. This yields the protein CVSSYRDGPTYEQYF. The chain uses TRBV4-1 and TRBJ2-7; the D element could tentatively be TRBD1 or TRBD2, as 5 bases agree for each. The CDR3 runs 15 residues from the cysteine to the phenylalanine. Only the CDR3 DNA is retained, 45 bases long and in frame from the first base. As encoded in the germline V gene, CDR1 is MGHRA while CDR2 is YSYEKL.